Given below is one TCR beta chain in context. TCRdb's table, derived via immunoSEQ multiplex PCR, lists solely in-frame clones and lacks some. Of some 45,000 clones in the sample, 76% were seen once. The sample is drawn from a study of radiotherapy plus CTLA-4 blockade in lung cancer. This CDR3 comprises 11 residues. V was trimmed by 6 bases and J by 4 bases, leaving 6 bases between them. Germline lookup yields CDR1 MNHEY and CDR2 SVGAGI. The receptor was isolated from a human donor with non-small cell lung cancer who had stable disease on radiotherapy plus ipilimumab. Sequences were derived from peripheral blood, sampled from a patient treated with radiotherapy plus ipilimumab. This chain connects TRBV6-5 to TRBJ1-2; the D is unclear. CDR3 nucleotide sequence: TGTGCCAGCAGGTGGGGCTATGGCTACACCTTC. It codes for CASRWGYGYTF.